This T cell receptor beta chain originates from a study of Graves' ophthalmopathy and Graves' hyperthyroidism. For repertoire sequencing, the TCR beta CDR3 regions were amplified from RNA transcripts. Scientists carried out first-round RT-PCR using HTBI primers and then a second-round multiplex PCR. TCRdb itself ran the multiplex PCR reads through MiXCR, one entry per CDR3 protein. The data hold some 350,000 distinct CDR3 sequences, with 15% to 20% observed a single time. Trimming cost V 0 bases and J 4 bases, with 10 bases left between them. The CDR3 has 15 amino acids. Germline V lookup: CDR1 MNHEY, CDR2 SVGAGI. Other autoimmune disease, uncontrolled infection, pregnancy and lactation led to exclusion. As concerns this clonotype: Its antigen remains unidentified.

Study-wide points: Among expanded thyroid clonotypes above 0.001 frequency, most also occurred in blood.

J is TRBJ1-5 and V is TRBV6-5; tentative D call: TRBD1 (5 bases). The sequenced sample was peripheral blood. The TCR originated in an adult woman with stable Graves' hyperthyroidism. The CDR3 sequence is CASSYSSAGNQPQHF. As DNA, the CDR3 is TGTGCCAGCAGTTACTCGAGTGCAGGGAATCAGCCCCAGCATTTT.